This is a list of T cell receptor beta chains from one sample in a study of blood T cell repertoires in COVID-19. Sequencing used immunoSEQ multiplex PCR; TCRdb keeps in-frame clones, though not all of them. The sample lists some 78,000 clones, about 90% occurring once. The sequenced sample consisted of peripheral blood. All receptors derive from a woman in her 50s in a cohort sampled during active COVID-19. Each CDR3 is given with its conserved first and last residue. A D gene is named only where the DNA matches it firmly. Only part of the rows carry a size: once, few, many, or a class if the clone is expanded.

TRBV11-2	TRBJ1-1	TRBD1	.	CASSGQGGNTEAFF	TGTGCCAGCAGCGGACAGGGAGGGAACACTGAAGCTTTCTTT
TRBV19	TRBJ1-5	.	.	CASERGFGTHSNQPQHF	TGTGCCAGTGAAAGGGGATTTGGGACTCATAGCAATCAGCCCCAGCATTTT
TRBV27	TRBJ1-1	.	few	CASRRIARTVRNTEAFF	TGTGCCAGCAGAAGGATTGCTCGGACAGTCCGGAACACTGAAGCTTTCTTT
TRBV6-5	TRBJ1-5	TRBD1	.	CASSFDRGYQPQHF	TGTGCCAGCAGCTTCGACAGGGGCTATCAGCCCCAGCATTTT
TRBV7-8	TRBJ2-7	.	few	CASSSQGTLRSPYEQYF	TGTGCCAGCAGCTCTCAGGGAACCCTTAGGAGCCCCTACGAGCAGTACTTC
TRBV27	TRBJ2-7	TRBD2	.	CASSSASGGDYEQYF	TGTGCCAGCAGTTCGGCTAGCGGAGGGGACTACGAGCAGTACTTC
TRBV27	TRBJ1-5	.	once	CASSFREGNQPQHF	TGTGCCAGCAGTTTTAGGGAGGGCAATCAGCCCCAGCATTTT
TRBV11-2	TRBJ1-1	.	.	CASSLDLSYTEAFF	TGTGCCAGCAGCTTAGACCTCTCTTACACTGAAGCTTTCTTT
TRBV27	TRBJ2-3	TRBD2	.	CASSYSAAGADTQYF	TGTGCCAGCAGTTATAGCGCAGCGGGAGCCGATACGCAGTATTTT
TRBV18	TRBJ1-1	TRBD1	.	CASSPGTGGGTEAFF	TGTGCCAGCTCACCGGGGACAGGGGGCGGCACTGAAGCTTTCTTT
TRBV5-1	TRBJ1-4	.	.	CASRMTGSEKLFF	TGCGCCAGCAGAATGACAGGATCCGAAAAACTGTTTTTT
TRBV6-1	TRBJ2-1	.	.	CASSAQGAGGRGWNEQFF	TGTGCCAGCAGTGCGCAGGGGGCTGGCGGGAGGGGATGGAATGAGCAGTTCTTC
TRBV19	TRBJ2-7	TRBD2	.	CASSTTTLAGGDSYEQYF	TGTGCCAGTAGTACCACCACCTTAGCGGGAGGAGACTCCTACGAGCAGTACTTC
TRBV11-2	TRBJ2-2	TRBD2	.	CASSLLLAANTGELFF	TGTGCCAGCAGCCTTCTACTAGCGGCGAACACCGGGGAGCTGTTTTTT
TRBV14	TRBJ2-1	.	few	CASSPGGREQFF	TGTGCCAGCAGCCCGGGGGGCCGGGAGCAGTTCTTC
TRBV6-4	TRBJ2-4	TRBD1	.	CASSPRQGVWAKNIQYF	TGTGCCAGCAGTCCGAGACAGGGAGTGTGGGCCAAAAACATTCAGTACTTC
TRBV25-1	TRBJ1-5	TRBD1	.	CASSGGQKNQPQHF	TGTGCCAGCAGTGGGGGACAGAAGAATCAGCCCCAGCATTTT
TRBV5-1	TRBJ2-7	TRBD2	.	CASSLAGLAGGYEQYF	TGCGCCAGCAGCTTGGCCGGGCTAGCGGGGGGCTACGAGCAGTACTTC
TRBV2	TRBJ1-5	TRBD1	.	CAITPGQGNQPQHF	TGTGCCATCACCCCGGGACAGGGTAATCAGCCCCAGCATTTT
TRBV9	TRBJ2-1	TRBD2	.	CASSTGTSGRDEQFF	TGTGCCAGCAGCACTGGGACTAGCGGGAGGGATGAGCAGTTCTTC
TRBV3-1/TRBV3-2	TRBJ2-1	.	.	CASSPGRDRGNEQFF	TGTGCCAGCAGCCCGGGGCGGGACAGAGGAAATGAGCAGTTCTTC
TRBV3-1/TRBV3-2	TRBJ2-5	.	once	CASSQDTGQETQYF	TGTGCCAGCAGCCAAGATACGGGTCAAGAGACCCAGTACTTC
TRBV24-1	TRBJ1-1	.	.	CATSDPRGGGGLNTEAFF	TGTGCCACCAGTGACCCGCGCGGCGGGGGCGGATTGAACACTGAAGCTTTCTTT
TRBV11-3	TRBJ2-5	.	.	CASSFSGETQYF	TGTGCCAGCAGCTTCTCCGGAGAGACCCAGTACTTC
TRBV5-4	TRBJ2-2	TRBD2	.	CASSSTSGKGGELFF	TGTGCCAGCAGCTCGACTAGCGGGAAGGGCGGGGAGCTGTTTTTT
TRBV11-2	TRBJ2-3	TRBD1	.	CASSLWGRDSSFADTQYF	TGTGCCAGCAGCTTATGGGGTAGGGACAGTAGTTTTGCAGATACGCAGTATTTT
TRBV5-3	TRBJ2-6	TRBD1	.	CARSDRGRLTSGANVLTF	TGTGCCAGAAGCGACAGGGGGCGCTTAACTTCGGGGGCCAACGTCCTGACTTTC
TRBV6-5	TRBJ2-3	.	.	CASSRDSFYQYF	TGTGCCAGCAGTCGCGACTCCTTCTATCAGTATTTT
TRBV5-1	TRBJ2-1	.	.	CASSLALGAHNEQFF	TGCGCCAGCAGCTTGGCCTTGGGGGCCCACAATGAGCAGTTCTTC
TRBV2	TRBJ2-7	TRBD2	many	CASSEARLAGEGEQYF	TGTGCCAGCAGTGAAGCAAGACTAGCGGGAGAGGGGGAGCAGTACTTC
TRBV28	TRBJ2-2	TRBD2	.	CASSGLAGAGELFF	TGTGCCAGCAGTGGACTAGCGGGAGCCGGGGAGCTGTTTTTT
TRBV28	TRBJ1-2	TRBD1	.	CASRNLGTGPYGYTF	TGTGCCAGCCGCAACTTAGGGACAGGCCCCTATGGCTACACCTTC
TRBV7-3	TRBJ1-1	.	.	CASSLKGSGSEAFF	TGTGCCAGCAGCTTAAAGGGGTCCGGGTCTGAAGCTTTCTTT
TRBV30	TRBJ1-6	.	.	CAWCPKGGNSPLHF	TGTGCCTGGTGCCCCAAAGGGGGTAATTCACCCCTCCACTTT
TRBV5-1	TRBJ1-1	.	.	CASSLNAGTSTEAFF	TGCGCCAGCAGCTTGAATGCGGGGACCTCCACTGAAGCTTTCTTT
TRBV29-1	TRBJ1-3	.	few	CSVGEGRSSGNTIYF	TGCAGCGTTGGAGAGGGGCGGAGCTCTGGAAACACCATATATTTT
TRBV11-2	TRBJ2-1	.	.	CASSLGPGTGAYNEQFF	TGTGCCAGCAGCTTAGGTCCGGGGACTGGCGCCTACAATGAGCAGTTCTTC